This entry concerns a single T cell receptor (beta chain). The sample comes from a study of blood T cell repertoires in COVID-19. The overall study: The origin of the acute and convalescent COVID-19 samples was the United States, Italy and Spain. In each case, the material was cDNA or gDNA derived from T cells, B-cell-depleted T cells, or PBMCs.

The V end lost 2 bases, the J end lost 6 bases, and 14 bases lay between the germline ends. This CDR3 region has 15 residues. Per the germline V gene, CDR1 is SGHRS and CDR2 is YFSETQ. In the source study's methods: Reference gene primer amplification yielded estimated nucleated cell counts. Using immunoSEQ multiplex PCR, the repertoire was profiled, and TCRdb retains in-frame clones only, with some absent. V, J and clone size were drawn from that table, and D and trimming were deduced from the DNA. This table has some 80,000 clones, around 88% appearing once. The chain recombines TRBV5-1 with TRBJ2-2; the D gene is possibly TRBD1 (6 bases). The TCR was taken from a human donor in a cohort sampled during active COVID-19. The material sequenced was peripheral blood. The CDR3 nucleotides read TGCGCCAGCAGCTTAAGGACAGACGGCCCCGGGGAGCTGTTTTTT. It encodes CASSLRTDGPGELFF.